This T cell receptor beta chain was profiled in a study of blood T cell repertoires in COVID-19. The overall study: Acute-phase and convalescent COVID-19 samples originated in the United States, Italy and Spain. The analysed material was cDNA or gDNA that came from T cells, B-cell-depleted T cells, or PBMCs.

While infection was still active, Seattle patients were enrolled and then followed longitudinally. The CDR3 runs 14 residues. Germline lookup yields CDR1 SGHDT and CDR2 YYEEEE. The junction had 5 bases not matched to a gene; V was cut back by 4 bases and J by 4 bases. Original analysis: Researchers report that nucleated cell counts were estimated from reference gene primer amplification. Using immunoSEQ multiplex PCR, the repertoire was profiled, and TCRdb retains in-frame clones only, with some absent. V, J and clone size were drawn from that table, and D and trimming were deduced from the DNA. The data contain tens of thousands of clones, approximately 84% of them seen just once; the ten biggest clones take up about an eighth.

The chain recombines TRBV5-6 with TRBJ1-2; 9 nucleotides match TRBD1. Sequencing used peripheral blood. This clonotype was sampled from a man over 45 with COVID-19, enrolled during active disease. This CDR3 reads CASSRGQGSYGYTF. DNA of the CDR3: TGTGCCAGCAGCCGGGGACAGGGTAGCTATGGCTACACCTTC.